The sequence of this T cell receptor beta chain was determined in a study of vaccination effects on CD4 cells after COVID-19. This clone is classed as medium-sized. Its matching antigen is unknown. Libraries were prepared by immunoSEQ multiplex PCR; TCRdb keeps only in-frame clonotypes and omits some of them. The table lists 70,000 or so clones, about 73% of them singletons. Germline CDR1 reads SGHRS; CDR2 reads YFSETQ. This CDR3 is 14 amino acids long. The ends were cut back, 5 bases at V and 3 bases at J, with 11 bases in the middle. Subsequent to 10 days of culture, CD4+ T cells were isolated. The participants, recipients of two vaccine doses, got either BNT162b2 or mRNA-1273. The authors replaced half the medium with IL-2 medium on days 3 and 7.

The rearrangement uses TRBV5-1 and TRBJ1-4; D not certain. The clonotype comes from a human donor who received a COVID-19 vaccine. The sample here was CD4+ T cells from PBMCs cultured without peptide, taken after COVID-19 vaccination. CDR3: CASRVQSSNEKLFF. CDR3 DNA: TGCGCCAGCAGAGTACAGAGCTCTAATGAAAAACTGTTTTTT.